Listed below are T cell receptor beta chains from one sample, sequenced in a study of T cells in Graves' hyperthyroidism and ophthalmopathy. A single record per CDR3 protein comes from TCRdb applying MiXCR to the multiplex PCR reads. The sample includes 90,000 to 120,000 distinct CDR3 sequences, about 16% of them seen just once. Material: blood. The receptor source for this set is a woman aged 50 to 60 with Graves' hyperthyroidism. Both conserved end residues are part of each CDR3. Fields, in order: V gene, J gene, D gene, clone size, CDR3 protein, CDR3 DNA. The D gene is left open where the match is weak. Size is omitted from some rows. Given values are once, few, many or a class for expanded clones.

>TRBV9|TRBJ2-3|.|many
CASSVSGVEFGTQYF
TGTGCCAGCAGCGTAAGCGGCGTGGAGTTTGGTACGCAGTATTTT
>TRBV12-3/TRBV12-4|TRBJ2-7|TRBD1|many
CASSLVRDRAYEQYF
TGTGCCAGCAGTTTAGTCCGGGACAGGGCCTACGAGCAGTACTTC
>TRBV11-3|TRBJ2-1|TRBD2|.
CASSPSSGGPIEQFF
TGTGCCAGCAGTCCATCTAGCGGGGGGCCGATTGAGCAGTTCTTC
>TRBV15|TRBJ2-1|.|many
CATSNRGSSYNEQFF
TGTGCCACCAGCAACCGGGGGAGCTCCTACAATGAGCAGTTCTTC
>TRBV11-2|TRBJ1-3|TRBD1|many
CASSFTDRAGNTIYF
TGTGCCAGCAGCTTCACGGACAGGGCCGGAAACACCATATATTTT
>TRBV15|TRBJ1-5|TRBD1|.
CATSRGYRGRGVGGQPQHF
TGTGCCACCAGCAGAGGGTACAGGGGGCGCGGCGTCGGGGGCCAGCCCCAGCATTTT
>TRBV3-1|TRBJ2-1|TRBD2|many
CASSPQRETEQFF
TGTGCCAGCAGCCCTCAGCGGGAGACTGAGCAGTTCTTC
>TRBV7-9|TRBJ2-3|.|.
CASSKADTQYF
TGTGCCAGCAGCAAAGCAGATACGCAGTATTTT
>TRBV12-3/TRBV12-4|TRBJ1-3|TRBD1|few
CASGQGTASGNTIYF
TGTGCCAGTGGACAGGGAACTGCCTCTGGAAACACCATATATTTT
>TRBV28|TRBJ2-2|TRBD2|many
CATNGRLFLSSIPYTGELFF
TGTGCCACGAACGGGAGGCTCTTTCTGTCCTCGATCCCGTACACCGGGGAGCTGTTTTTT
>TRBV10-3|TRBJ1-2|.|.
CAISEGQVYGYTF
TGTGCCATCAGTGAAGGGCAAGTCTATGGCTACACCTTC
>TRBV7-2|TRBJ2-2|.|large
CASSFPYTGELFF
TGTGCCAGCAGCTTCCCGTACACCGGGGAGCTGTTTTTT
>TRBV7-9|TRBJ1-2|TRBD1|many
CASSSGDRPDYGYTF
TGTGCCAGCAGCTCAGGGGACAGGCCGGACTATGGCTACACCTTC
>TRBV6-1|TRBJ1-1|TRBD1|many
CASSENRGLSDTEAFF
TGTGCCAGCAGTGAGAACAGGGGGCTTTCGGACACTGAAGCTTTCTTT
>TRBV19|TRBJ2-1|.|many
CASSLGGSGVYNEQFF
TGTGCCAGTAGTTTAGGAGGCAGCGGCGTTTACAATGAGCAGTTCTTC
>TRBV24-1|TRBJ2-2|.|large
CATASGKNTGELFF
TGTGCCACCGCGTCGGGTAAGAACACCGGGGAGCTGTTTTTT
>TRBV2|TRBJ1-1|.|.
CASSEVGRVGTEAFF
TGTGCCAGCAGTGAAGTCGGAAGGGTGGGCACTGAAGCTTTCTTT
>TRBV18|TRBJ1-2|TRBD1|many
CASSPQGQLSGYTF
TGTGCCAGCTCACCACAGGGACAGCTATCTGGCTACACCTTC
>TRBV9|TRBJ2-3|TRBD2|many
CASSREGGRDSTDTQYF
TGTGCCAGCAGTAGAGAGGGCGGGAGGGATTCCACAGATACGCAGTATTTT
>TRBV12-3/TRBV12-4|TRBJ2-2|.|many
CASSSNPPGELFF
TGTGCCAGCAGTTCCAACCCCCCCGGGGAGCTGTTTTTT
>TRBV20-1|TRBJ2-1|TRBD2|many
CSATALDPWTSVNEQFF
TGCAGTGCCACAGCCCTAGACCCGTGGACTAGCGTCAATGAGCAGTTCTTC
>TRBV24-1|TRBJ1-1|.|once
CATSDLLDRSQGLNTEAFF
TGTGCCACCAGTGATTTACTTGACAGATCCCAAGGACTCAACACTGAAGCTTTCTTT
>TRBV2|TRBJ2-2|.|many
CASTDANTGELFF
TGTGCCAGCACAGATGCGAACACCGGGGAGCTGTTTTTT
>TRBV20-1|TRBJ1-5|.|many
CSARDNQPQHF
TGCAGTGCGAGGGACAATCAGCCCCAGCATTTT
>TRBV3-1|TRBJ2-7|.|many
CASSPGRLGQYF
TGTGCCAGCAGCCCAGGGAGGTTGGGGCAGTACTTC
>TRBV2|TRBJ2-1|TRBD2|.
CASSTPGLAGGNEQFF
TGTGCCAGCAGTACCCCGGGACTAGCGGGCGGTAATGAGCAGTTCTTC
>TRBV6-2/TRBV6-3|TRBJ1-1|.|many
CASSYPGLPGTEAFF
TGTGCCAGCAGTTACCCGGGACTCCCCGGGACTGAAGCTTTCTTT
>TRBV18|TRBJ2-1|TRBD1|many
CASSPLRDRPNEQFF
TGTGCCAGCTCACCACTTCGGGACAGACCCAATGAGCAGTTCTTC
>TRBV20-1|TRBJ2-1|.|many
CSARSNLGVEFF
TGCAGTGCTAGGTCCAATTTGGGAGTTGAGTTCTTC
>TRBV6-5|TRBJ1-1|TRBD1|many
CASSYAMAGGPEAFF
TGTGCCAGCAGTTACGCCATGGCAGGGGGCCCTGAAGCTTTCTTT
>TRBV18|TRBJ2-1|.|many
CASSPLTHNEQFF
TGTGCCAGCTCACCACTGACACACAATGAGCAGTTCTTC
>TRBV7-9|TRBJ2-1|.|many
CASGGRGTYNEQFF
TGTGCCAGCGGGGGGCGGGGAACCTACAATGAGCAGTTCTTC
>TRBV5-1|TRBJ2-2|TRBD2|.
CASSLVAGGNTGELFF
TGCGCCAGCAGCTTGGTGGCGGGAGGTAACACCGGGGAGCTGTTTTTT
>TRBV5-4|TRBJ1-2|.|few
CASSLNTGLRGYTF
TGTGCCAGCAGCTTGAACACAGGGTTGAGGGGCTACACCTTC